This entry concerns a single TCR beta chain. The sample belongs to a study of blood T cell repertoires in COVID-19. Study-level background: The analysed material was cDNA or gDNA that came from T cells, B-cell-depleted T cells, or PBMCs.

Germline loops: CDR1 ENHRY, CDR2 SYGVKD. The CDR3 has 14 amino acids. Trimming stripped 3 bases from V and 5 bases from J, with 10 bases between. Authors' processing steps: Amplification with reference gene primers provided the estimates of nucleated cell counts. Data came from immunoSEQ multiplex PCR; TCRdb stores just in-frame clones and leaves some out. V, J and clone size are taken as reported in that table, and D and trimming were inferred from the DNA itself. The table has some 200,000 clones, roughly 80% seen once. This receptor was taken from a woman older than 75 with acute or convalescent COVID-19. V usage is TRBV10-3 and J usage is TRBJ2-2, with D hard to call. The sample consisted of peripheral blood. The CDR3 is CAISDRSKTGELFF. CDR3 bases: TGTGCCATCAGTGATCGGAGCAAGACCGGGGAGCTGTTTTTT.